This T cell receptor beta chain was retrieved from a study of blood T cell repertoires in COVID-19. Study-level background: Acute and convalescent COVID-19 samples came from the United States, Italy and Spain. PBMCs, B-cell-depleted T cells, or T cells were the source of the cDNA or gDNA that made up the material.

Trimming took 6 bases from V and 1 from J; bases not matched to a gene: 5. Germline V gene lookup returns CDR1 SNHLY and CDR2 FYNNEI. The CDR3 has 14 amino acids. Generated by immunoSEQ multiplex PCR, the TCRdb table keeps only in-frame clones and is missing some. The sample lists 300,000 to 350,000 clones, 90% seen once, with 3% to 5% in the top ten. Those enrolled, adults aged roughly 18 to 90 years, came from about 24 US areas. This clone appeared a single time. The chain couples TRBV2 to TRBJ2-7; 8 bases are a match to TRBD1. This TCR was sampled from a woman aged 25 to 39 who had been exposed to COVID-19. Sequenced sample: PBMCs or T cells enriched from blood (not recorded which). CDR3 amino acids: CASRYRGRSYEQYF. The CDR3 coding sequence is TGTGCCAGCAGGTACAGGGGGAGGTCCTACGAGCAGTACTTC.